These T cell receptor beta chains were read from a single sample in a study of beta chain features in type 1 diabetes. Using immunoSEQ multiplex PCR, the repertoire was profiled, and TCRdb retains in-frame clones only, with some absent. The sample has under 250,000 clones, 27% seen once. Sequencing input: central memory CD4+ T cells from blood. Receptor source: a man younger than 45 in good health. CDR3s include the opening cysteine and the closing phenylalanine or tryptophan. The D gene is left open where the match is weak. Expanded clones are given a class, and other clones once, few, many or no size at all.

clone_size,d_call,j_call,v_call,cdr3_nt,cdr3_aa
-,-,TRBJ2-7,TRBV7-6,TGTGCCAGCAGCCCCGGACAAAACTCCTACGAGCAGTACTTC,CASSPGQNSYEQYF
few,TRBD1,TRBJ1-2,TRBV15,TGTGCCACCAGCAGAGATCTTGGGCAGGGGGCGTCTAACTATGGCTACACCTTC,CATSRDLGQGASNYGYTF
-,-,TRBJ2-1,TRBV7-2,TGTGCCAGCACCCCGGATAGCTCCTACAATGAGCAGTTCTTC,CASTPDSSYNEQFF
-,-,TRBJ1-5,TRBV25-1,TGTGCCAGCAGTGGGACCGGGGGACAGCCCCAGCATTTT,CASSGTGGQPQHF
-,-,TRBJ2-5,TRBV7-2,TGTGCCAGCAGCTTAAGGGATCCCGCAGAGACCCAGTACTTC,CASSLRDPAETQYF
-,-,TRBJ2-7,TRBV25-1,TGTGCCAGCCTACCACAGTGGAGTGCCGGTGGGGAGCAGTACTTC,CASLPQWSAGGEQYF
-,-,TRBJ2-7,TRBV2,TGTGCCAGCAGTGAAGTATACGAGCAGTACTTC,CASSEVYEQYF
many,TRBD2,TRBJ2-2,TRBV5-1,TGCGCCAGCAGCCACAACCCCTCCGGGGGGTCGAACACCGGGGAGCTGTTTTTT,CASSHNPSGGSNTGELFF
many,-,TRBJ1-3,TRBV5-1,TGCGCCAGCAGCTCCGAAGCGGCGAGCTCTGGAAACACCATATATTTT,CASSSEAASSGNTIYF
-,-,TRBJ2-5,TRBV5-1,TGCGCCAGCAGCTTGGGGCAGGGAGGAGAGACCCAGTACTTC,CASSLGQGGETQYF
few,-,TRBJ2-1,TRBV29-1,TGCAGCAAACGGTCGTCCAATGAGCAGTTCTTC,CSKRSSNEQFF
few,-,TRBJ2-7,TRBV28,TGTGCCAGCCATGCGATAAGGAACGAGCAGTACTTC,CASHAIRNEQYF
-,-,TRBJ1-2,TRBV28,TGTGCCAGCAATCCGGGGTTCGGCCAGGGCTACACCTTC,CASNPGFGQGYTF
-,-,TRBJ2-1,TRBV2,TGTGCCAGCAGAAAGAACTGGGGGTACAATGAGCAGTTCTTC,CASRKNWGYNEQFF
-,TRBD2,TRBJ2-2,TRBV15,TGTGCCACCGCGGGAGCGGGAGGGCCGGCCACCGGGGAGCTGTTTTTT,CATAGAGGPATGELFF
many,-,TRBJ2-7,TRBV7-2,TGTGCCAGCAGCTCCTGGAGCGGCCCTAGCTCCTACGAGCAGTACTTC,CASSSWSGPSSYEQYF
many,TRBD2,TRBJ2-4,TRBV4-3,TGCGCCAGCAGCCAAGATATCGGGAGCGGGAGACAAAGGGAGAACATTCAGTACTTC,CASSQDIGSGRQRENIQYF
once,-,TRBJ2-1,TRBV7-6,TGTGCCAGCAGCTTGGGTAATGAGCAGTTCTTC,CASSLGNEQFF
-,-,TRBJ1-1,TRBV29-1,TGCAGCGTTTTTAGGACCTCCTCTGAAGCTTTCTTT,CSVFRTSSEAFF
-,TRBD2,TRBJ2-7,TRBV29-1,TGCAGCGTTGATCAAGCGGGAGGAAGCGTCGCCGAGCAGTACTTC,CSVDQAGGSVAEQYF
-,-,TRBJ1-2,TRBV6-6,TGTGCCAGCAACCCCAAGGAGCGAGCCACCCACTATGGCTACACCTTC,CASNPKERATHYGYTF
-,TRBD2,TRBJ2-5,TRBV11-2,TGTGCCAGCAGGTTAGCGGGGCAAGAGACCCAGTACTTC,CASRLAGQETQYF
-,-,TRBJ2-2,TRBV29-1,TGCAGCGTAAGCGACACCGGGGAGCTGTTTTTT,CSVSDTGELFF
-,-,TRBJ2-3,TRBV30,TGTGCCTGGAAGGGGAAGTCCGCAGATACGCAGTATTTT,CAWKGKSADTQYF
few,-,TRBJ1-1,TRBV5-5,TGTGCCAGCAGCTTAGGAGGGGTTGAAGGCACTGAAGCTTTCTTT,CASSLGGVEGTEAFF
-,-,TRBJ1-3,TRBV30,TGTGCCTGGAGACCCCTATCAGGGTCCGGAAACACCATATATTTT,CAWRPLSGSGNTIYF
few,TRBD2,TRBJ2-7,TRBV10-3,TGTGCCATCAGGACCGGGACTAGCCCCCCCGAGCAGTACTTC,CAIRTGTSPPEQYF
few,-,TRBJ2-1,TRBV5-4,TGTGCCAGCAGCTTGAGAGGGACCCTGCGGCATGAGCAGTTCTTC,CASSLRGTLRHEQFF
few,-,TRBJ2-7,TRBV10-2,TGCGCCAGCAGTGAGTCGACAAGGGGAAGCCGCGAGCAGTACTTC,CASSESTRGSREQYF
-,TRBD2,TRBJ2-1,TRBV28,TGTGCCAGCAGTTTAGCCCGGACTAGCCGCAGCTCCTACAATGAGCAGTTCTTC,CASSLARTSRSSYNEQFF
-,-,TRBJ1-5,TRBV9,TGTGCCAGCAGCGATGGAGATAGCAATCAGCCCCAGCATTTT,CASSDGDSNQPQHF
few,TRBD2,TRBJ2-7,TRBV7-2,TGTGCCAGCAGCTCCGGGACTAGCGTCTACGAGCAGTACTTC,CASSSGTSVYEQYF
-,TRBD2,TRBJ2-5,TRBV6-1,TGTGCCAGCAATCTAGCGGGAGCCCAGGAGACCCAGTACTTC,CASNLAGAQETQYF
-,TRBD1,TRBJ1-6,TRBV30,TGTGCCTGGAAGGACAGGGGGGATTCACCCCTCCACTTT,CAWKDRGDSPLHF
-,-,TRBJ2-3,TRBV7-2,TGTGCCAGCAGCTTAGTCCTAGATCGACGGACAGATACGCAGTATTTT,CASSLVLDRRTDTQYF
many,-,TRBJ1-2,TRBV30,TGTGCCTGGAGCCCGTCCCTGTGGACACGTGATGGCTACACCTTC,CAWSPSLWTRDGYTF
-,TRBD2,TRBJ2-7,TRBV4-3,TGCGCCAGCAGCCTAAGAGGGGAGGGGTCCTACGAGCAGTACTTC,CASSLRGEGSYEQYF
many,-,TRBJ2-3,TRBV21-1,TGTGCCAGCACAGAGGCCCCGGGGACAGATACGCAGTATTTT,CASTEAPGTDTQYF
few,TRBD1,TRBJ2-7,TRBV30,TGTGCCTGGAGGGGATACAGGGGCTCCTACGAGCAGTACTTC,CAWRGYRGSYEQYF
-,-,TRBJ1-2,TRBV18,TGTGCCAGCTCACCAGGGCAAGACTATGGCTACACCTTC,CASSPGQDYGYTF
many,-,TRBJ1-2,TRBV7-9,TGTGCCAGCAGCTTAGGTTCCGGAAACTATGGCTACACCTTC,CASSLGSGNYGYTF
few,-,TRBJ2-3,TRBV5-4,TGTGCCAGCAGCGTGCAGGGGCGCACAGATACGCAGTATTTT,CASSVQGRTDTQYF
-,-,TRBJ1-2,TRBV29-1,TGCAGCGTTGAAAAAGTGAGCTACTATGGCTACACCTTC,CSVEKVSYYGYTF
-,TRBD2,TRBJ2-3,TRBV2,TGTGCCAGCAGGCAACCTGTTGCGGGGGGGCTAACAGATACGCAGTATTTT,CASRQPVAGGLTDTQYF
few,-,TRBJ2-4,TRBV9,TGTGCCAGCAGCGTAGGGTCGGGACCCCGGAACATTCAGTACTTC,CASSVGSGPRNIQYF
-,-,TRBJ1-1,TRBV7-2,TGTGCCAGCAGCTTAAATGGCTTAAACACTGAAGCTTTCTTT,CASSLNGLNTEAFF
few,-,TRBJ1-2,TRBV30,TGTGCCTGGACCCTGAGCAAGGGTGGCTACACCTTC,CAWTLSKGGYTF
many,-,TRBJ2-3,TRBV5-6,TGTGCCAGCAGCTCATCGGGTCTGGGGACAGATACGCAGTATTTT,CASSSSGLGTDTQYF
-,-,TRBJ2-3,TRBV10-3,TGTGCCATCAGTGGGGGGGCCACAGATACGCAGTATTTT,CAISGGATDTQYF